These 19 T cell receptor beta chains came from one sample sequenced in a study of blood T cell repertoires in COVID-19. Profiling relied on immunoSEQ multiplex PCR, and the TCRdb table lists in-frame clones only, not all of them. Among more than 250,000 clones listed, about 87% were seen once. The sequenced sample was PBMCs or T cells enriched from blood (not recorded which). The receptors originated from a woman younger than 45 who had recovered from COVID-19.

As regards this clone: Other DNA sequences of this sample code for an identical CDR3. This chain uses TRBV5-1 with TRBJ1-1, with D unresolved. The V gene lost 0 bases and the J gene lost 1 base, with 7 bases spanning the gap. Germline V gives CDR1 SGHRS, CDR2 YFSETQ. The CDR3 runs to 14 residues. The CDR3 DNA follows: TGCGCCAGCAGCTTGGACGGGTCGAACACTGAAGCTTTCTTT. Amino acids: CASSLDGSNTEAFF.

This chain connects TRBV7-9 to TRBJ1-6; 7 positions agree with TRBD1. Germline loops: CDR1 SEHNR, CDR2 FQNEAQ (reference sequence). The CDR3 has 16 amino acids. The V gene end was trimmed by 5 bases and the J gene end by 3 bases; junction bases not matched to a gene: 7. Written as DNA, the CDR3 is TGTGCCAGCAGCCCCCCGACAGGGAACTATAATTCACCCCTCCACTTT. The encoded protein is CASSPPTGNYNSPLHF.

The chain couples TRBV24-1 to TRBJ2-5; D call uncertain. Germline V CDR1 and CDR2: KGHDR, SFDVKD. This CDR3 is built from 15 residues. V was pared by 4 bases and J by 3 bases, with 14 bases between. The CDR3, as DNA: TGTGCCACCAGTGACCCCCTTCCAGATGAAGAGACCCAGTACTTC. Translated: CATSDPLPDEETQYF.

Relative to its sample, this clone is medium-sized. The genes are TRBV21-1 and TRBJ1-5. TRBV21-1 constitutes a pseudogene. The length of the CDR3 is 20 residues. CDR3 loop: CASSTRSRESALYSNQPQHF. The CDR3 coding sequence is TGTGCCAGCAGCACGAGATCCCGGGAGAGCGCGTTATATAGCAATCAGCCCCAGCATTTT.

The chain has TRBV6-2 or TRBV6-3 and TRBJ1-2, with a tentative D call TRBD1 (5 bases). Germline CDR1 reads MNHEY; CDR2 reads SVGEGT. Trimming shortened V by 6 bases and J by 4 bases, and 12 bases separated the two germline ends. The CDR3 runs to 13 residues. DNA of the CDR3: TGTGCCAGCAGCCTGCGGGGGGGCTATGGCTACACCTTC. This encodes CASSLRGGYGYTF.

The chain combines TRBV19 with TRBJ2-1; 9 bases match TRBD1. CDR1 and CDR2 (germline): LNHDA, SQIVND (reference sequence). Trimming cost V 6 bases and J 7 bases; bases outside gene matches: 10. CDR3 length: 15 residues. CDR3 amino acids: CASSLILQGANEQFF. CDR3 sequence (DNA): TGTGCCAGTAGCCTCATCCTACAGGGGGCGAATGAGCAGTTCTTC.

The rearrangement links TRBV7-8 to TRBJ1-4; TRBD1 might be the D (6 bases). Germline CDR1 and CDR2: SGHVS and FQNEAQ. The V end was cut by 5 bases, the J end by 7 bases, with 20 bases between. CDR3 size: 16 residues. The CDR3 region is CASSPWDGEGGEKLFF. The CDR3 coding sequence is TGTGCCAGCAGCCCCTGGGACGGCGAAGGGGGTGAAAAACTGTTTTTT.

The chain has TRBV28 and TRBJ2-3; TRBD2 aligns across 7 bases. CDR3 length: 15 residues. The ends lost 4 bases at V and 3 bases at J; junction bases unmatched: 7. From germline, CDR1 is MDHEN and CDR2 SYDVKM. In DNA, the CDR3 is TGTGCCAGCAGTTGTGAGCGGGGCCGGACAGATACGCAGTATTTT. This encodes CASSCERGRTDTQYF.

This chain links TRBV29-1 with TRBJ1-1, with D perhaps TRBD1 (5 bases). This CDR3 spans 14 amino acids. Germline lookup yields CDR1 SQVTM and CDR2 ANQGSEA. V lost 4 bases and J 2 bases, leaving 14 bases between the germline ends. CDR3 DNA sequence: TGCAGCGTTGCCCCCCAGGGTCGTAACACTGAAGCTTTCTTT. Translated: CSVAPQGRNTEAFF. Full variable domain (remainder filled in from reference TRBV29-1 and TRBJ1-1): SAVISQKPSRDICQRGTSLTIQCQVDSQVTMMFWYRQQPGQSLTLIATANQGSEATYESGFVIDKFPISRPNLTFSTLTVSNMSPEDSSIYLCSVAPQGRNTEAFFGQGTRLTVV.

In DNA, the CDR3 is TGTGCCAGTAGTAGTGGACAGTCCTATAACTATGGCTACACCTTC. Protein product: CASSSGQSYNYGYTF. The rearrangement joins TRBV19 to TRBJ1-2; D perhaps matches TRBD1 (6 bases). V lost 4 bases and J 1 base, leaving 13 bases between the germline ends. CDR3 length equals 15 residues. The germline V gene has CDR1 LNHDA and CDR2 SQIVND (reference sequence). The full variable domain, with the rest looked up from reference TRBV19 and TRBJ1-2, is DGGITQSPKYLFRKEGQNVTLSCEQNLNHDAMYWYRQDPGQGLRLIYYSQIVNDFQKGDIAEGYSVSREKKESFPLTVTSAQKNPTAFYLCASSSGQSYNYGYTFGSGTRLTVV.

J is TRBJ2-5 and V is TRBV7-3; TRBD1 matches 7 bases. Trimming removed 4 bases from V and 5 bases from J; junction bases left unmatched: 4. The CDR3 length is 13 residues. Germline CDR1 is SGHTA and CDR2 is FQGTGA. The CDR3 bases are TGTGCCAGCAGCTCATCGACAGGGGAGACCCAGTACTTC. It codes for CASSSSTGETQYF.

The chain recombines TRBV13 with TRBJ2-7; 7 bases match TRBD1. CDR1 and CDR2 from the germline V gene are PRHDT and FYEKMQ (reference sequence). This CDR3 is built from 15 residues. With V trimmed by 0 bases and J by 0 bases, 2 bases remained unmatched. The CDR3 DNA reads TGTGCCAGCAGCTTAGGGGGGGACAGCTCCTACGAGCAGTACTTC. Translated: CASSLGGDSSYEQYF.

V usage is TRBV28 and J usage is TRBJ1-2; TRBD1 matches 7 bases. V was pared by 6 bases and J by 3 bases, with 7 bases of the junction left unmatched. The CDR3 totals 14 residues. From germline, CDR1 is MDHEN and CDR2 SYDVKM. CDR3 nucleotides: TGTGCCAGCAGAAGGGACAGTGTATACTATGGCTACACCTTC. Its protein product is CASRRDSVYYGYTF.

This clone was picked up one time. The CDR3 DNA is TGTGCCAGCATCGGGACTAGCGGGGGATCAGGAACCGGGGAGCTGTTTTTT. It codes for CASIGTSGGSGTGELFF. The chain joins TRBV19 to TRBJ2-2; the match to TRBD2 covers 14 bases. Trimming at V came to 9 bases and at J to 5 bases, leaving 11 bases not matched to a gene. CDR1 is LNHDA and CDR2 is SQIVND in the germline V gene (reference sequence). The CDR3 runs 17 residues.

This chain's CDR3 is CASSLPQGEQYF. The CDR3 bases are TGTGCCAGCAGCTTACCACAGGGCGAGCAGTACTTC. J is TRBJ2-7 and V is TRBV3-1 (or the pseudogene TRBV3-2); a possible D gene is TRBD1 (6 bases). The V and J ends lost 5 bases and 6 bases respectively, with 11 bases between them. The CDR3 sequence is 12 residues long. CDR1 LGHDT and CDR2 YNNKEL come from the germline V gene (reference sequence).

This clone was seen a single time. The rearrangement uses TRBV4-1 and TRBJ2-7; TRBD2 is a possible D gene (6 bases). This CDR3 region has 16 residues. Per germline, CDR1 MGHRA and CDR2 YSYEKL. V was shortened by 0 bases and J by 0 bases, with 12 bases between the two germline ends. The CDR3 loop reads CASSQEGGWTSYEQYF. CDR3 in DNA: TGCGCCAGCAGCCAAGAGGGAGGCTGGACCTCCTACGAGCAGTACTTC.

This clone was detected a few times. The CDR3 nucleotides read TGTGCCAGTAGTATTCTAGAGGTGGCAGGGCCTTTGAGAAACACCATATATTTT. Its protein product is CASSILEVAGPLRNTIYF. The chain combines TRBV19 with TRBJ1-3, with D possibly TRBD1 on 5 matching bases. The V end lost 3 bases, the J end lost 5 bases, and 23 bases lay between the germline ends. The CDR3 runs 18 residues. Per germline, CDR1 LNHDA and CDR2 SQIVND (reference sequence).

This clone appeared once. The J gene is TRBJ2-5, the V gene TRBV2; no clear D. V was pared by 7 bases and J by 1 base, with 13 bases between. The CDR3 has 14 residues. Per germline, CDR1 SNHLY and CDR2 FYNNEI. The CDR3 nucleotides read TGTGCCAGCAAGCCCGACGAGGTCCAAGAGACCCAGTACTTC. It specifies CASKPDEVQETQYF.

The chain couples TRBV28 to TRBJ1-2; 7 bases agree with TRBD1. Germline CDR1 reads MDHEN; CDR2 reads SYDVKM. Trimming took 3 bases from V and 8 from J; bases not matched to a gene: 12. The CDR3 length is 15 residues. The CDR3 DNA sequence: TGTGCCAGCAGTTTTCAGGACAGGTATCATGTCGGCTACACCTTC. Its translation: CASSFQDRYHVGYTF.